A single sample is the source of the 6 T cell receptor beta chains below, sequenced in a study of T-cell memory formation after mild COVID-19. TCRdb itself ran the 5' RACE reads through MiXCR, one entry per CDR3 protein. Of roughly 150,000 distinct CDR3 sequences listed, 14% to 15% are singletons. The sequencing sample was made of PBMCs or a T cell subset sorted from them (not recorded which). The receptors stem from an adult woman who had mild COVID-19 (a few samples of this study predate the infection). Cell type and time point are not known.

The CDR3: CASSQVSGIMNTEAFF. Written as DNA, the CDR3 is TGTGCCAGCAGCCAAGTCTCTGGGATAATGAACACTGAAGCTTTCTTT. This chain connects TRBV14 to TRBJ1-1; D gene unclear. In germline, CDR1 is SGHDN, CDR2 FVKESK. There are 16 residues in the CDR3. V lost 1 base to trimming and J lost 0 bases, with 12 bases between them.

In its sample, this clonotype was seen a few times. The V call is TRBV29-1, the J call TRBJ2-3; the D is unclear. Germline V gene data show CDR1 as SQVTM and CDR2 as ANQGSEA. The CDR3 is 13 amino acids. V was pared by 0 bases and J by 2 bases, with 6 bases between. For the CDR3, the DNA is TGCAGCGTTGAAGAGGAATACACAGATACGCAGTATTTT. Amino acid sequence: CSVEEEYTDTQYF.

The V and J genes are TRBV9 and TRBJ2-1, with D possibly being TRBD1 (6 bases). The CDR3 has 17 residues. Germline values: CDR1 SGDLS, CDR2 YYNGEE. Trimming took off 4 bases at V and 5 bases at J, with 22 bases between the two ends. The CDR3, as DNA: TGTGCCAGCAGCAATAAGGGGGAATCGGGTATCCACAATGAGCAGTTCTTC. It yields the protein CASSNKGESGIHNEQFF.

This clonotype was recorded many times. The V call is TRBV29-1, the J call TRBJ2-7; 11 bases map to TRBD1. Germline values: CDR1 SQVTM, CDR2 ANQGSEA. This CDR3 is built from 14 residues. V dropped 4 bases and J dropped 3; count of bases not matched to a gene: 5. The CDR3 DNA is TGCAGCGTTGGAGGGACAGGGGGGTTCTACGAGCAGTACTTC. This encodes CSVGGTGGFYEQYF.

In this sample, this clonotype turned up a few times. DNA for the CDR3: TGTGCCAGCAGCTCCTACGACAGACCTGGGGGACTAGCGGGGGAGAGCACAGATACGCAGTATTTT. This translates into CASSSYDRPGGLAGESTDTQYF. This rearrangement joins TRBV7-8 to TRBJ2-3; 14 bases map to TRBD2. In germline, CDR1 is SGHVS, CDR2 FQNEAQ. Losses at the gene ends were 4 bases for V and 0 bases for J; bases not matched to a gene: 18. The CDR3 has 22 residues.

The CDR3 bases are TGTGCCAGCAGCTTACTAGCGGGAGGGCCTGGCGGGGAGCTGTTTTTT. Translating gives CASSLLAGGPGGELFF. The chain has TRBV13 and TRBJ2-2; 12 positions match TRBD2. After removal of 2 bases from V and 7 bases from J, the junction contained 5 bases not matched to a gene. Germline values: CDR1 PRHDT, CDR2 FYEKMQ (reference sequence). This CDR3 comprises 16 residues. Based on the CDR3 plus reference TRBV13 and TRBJ2-2, the full variable domain is AAGVIQSPRHLIKEKRETATLKCYPIPRHDTVYWYQQGPGQDPQFLISFYEKMQSDKGSIPDRFSAQQFSDYHSELNMSSLELGDSALYFCASSLLAGGPGGELFFGEGSRLTVL.